This T cell receptor (beta chain) was observed in a study of cytomegalovirus exposure and HLA in healthy donors. Findings and limits, study-wide: Confirmation in vitro established that three CMV-associated chains were specific for CMV antigens.

In the case of this clone: What it recognizes is unknown.

This CDR3 region has 13 residues. The germline V gene has CDR1 SGHRS and CDR2 YFSETQ. The germline V and J ends were trimmed by 0 bases and 5 bases, with 8 bases remaining between them. Sequenced by immunoSEQ multiplex PCR; TCRdb stores in-frame clones only, minus some. The sample lists approximately 64,000 clones, around 89% seen once, with around 1.8% in the top ten. The chain combines TRBV5-1 with TRBJ2-5; D might be TRBD2 (6 bases). The clonotype originates from a woman aged 18 to 35 in good health and CMV-seronegative. Specimen: PBMCs. This chain's CDR3 is CASSLGLAETQYF. The CDR3 coding sequence is TGCGCCAGCAGCTTGGGGCTAGCGGAGACCCAGTACTTC.